This TCR beta chain emerged from a study of cytomegalovirus exposure and HLA in healthy donors. The study's findings and limits: A later analysis reportedly found fewer N-insertions in an Asian-associated ancestry cluster than the roughly 670-donor mean. CMV serostatus was the only immune exposure information that was available. Researchers left out some V segments, among them TRBV6-2 and TRBV6-3, as indistinguishable.

Primers: 60 Vbeta forward and 13 Jbeta reverse. Repertoires were generated with immunoSEQ multiplex PCR, while TCRdb's copy carries only in-frame clones and drops some. The data show some 130,000 clones, with roughly 70% seen just once and less than 4% held by the top ten. This CDR3 is built from 16 residues. Trimming pared 0 bases from V and 4 bases from J, leaving 16 bases between. From germline, CDR1 is LGHNA and CDR2 YNFKEQ. Note on this clone: Its cognate antigen is unknown.

Sequences were obtained from PBMCs. The TCR sequence derives from a young man in good health and CMV-seronegative. The rearrangement links TRBV4-2 to TRBJ2-7, with D possibly being TRBD2 (7 bases). The CDR3: CASSQEGGVGAYEQYF. As DNA, the CDR3 is TGTGCCAGCAGCCAAGAAGGGGGGGTTGGTGCGTACGAGCAGTACTTC.